These 29 T cell receptor beta chains were sequenced from one sample in a study of T-cell memory formation after mild COVID-19. TCRdb fed the 5' RACE reads into MiXCR, producing one record per CDR3 protein. The sample shows 400,000 to 500,000 distinct CDR3 sequences, about 24% of them seen only once. The sample was PBMCs or a T cell subset sorted from them (not recorded which). The receptors were gathered from an adult woman who had mild COVID-19 (a few samples of this study predate the infection). Cell type and time point are not known.

The chain combines TRBV29-1 with TRBJ2-1, with a tentative D call TRBD2 (6 bases). The CDR3 has 15 amino acids. Germline lookup yields CDR1 SQVTM and CDR2 ANQGSEA. Trimming pared 2 bases from V and 0 bases from J, leaving 11 bases between. CDR3 in amino acids: CSVESGLSSYNEQFF. Here the CDR3 DNA reads TGCAGCGTTGAAAGCGGACTAAGCTCCTACAATGAGCAGTTCTTC.

The table lists this clonotype with a few counts. CDR3 in amino acids: CSARGRGEETQYF. The CDR3 region has the DNA TGCAGTGCTAGAGGGAGAGGGGAAGAGACCCAGTACTTC. The rearrangement joins TRBV20-1 to TRBJ2-5, with D perhaps assigned TRBD1 or TRBD2 (5 bases each). Trimming shortened V by 1 base and J by 3 bases, and 9 bases separated the two germline ends. This CDR3 has 13 residues. Germline CDR1 reads DFQATT; CDR2 reads SNEGSKA (reference sequence).

This chain uses TRBV19 with TRBJ2-1; 10 nucleotides align to TRBD2. Per the germline V gene, CDR1 is LNHDA and CDR2 is SQIVND (reference sequence). This CDR3 region has 15 residues. After removal of 5 bases from V and 4 bases from J, the junction contained 5 bases not matched to a gene. The CDR3 loop reads CASSPGLAFYNEQFF. CDR3 DNA: TGTGCCAGTAGTCCGGGACTAGCGTTTTACAATGAGCAGTTCTTC.

The chain recombines TRBV5-5 with TRBJ1-4; D gene unclear. The CDR3 runs 15 residues. Trimming left V 0 bases short and J 0 bases short, with 6 bases between. Germline V gene data show CDR1 as SGHKS and CDR2 as YYEKEE (reference sequence). The DNA for the CDR3 is TGTGCCAGCAGCTTGGAATCCGCAACTAATGAAAAACTGTTTTTT. As protein: CASSLESATNEKLFF.

This clonotype has only a few counts. The chain combines TRBV10-3 with TRBJ1-1, with D unresolved. The CDR3 totals 12 residues. Germline V gene data show CDR1 as ENHRY and CDR2 as SYGVKD. V was pared by 2 bases and J by 11 bases, with 12 bases between. This CDR3 reads CAISEMEGRAFF. DNA of the CDR3: TGTGCCATCAGTGAGATGGAGGGCCGGGCTTTCTTT.

V is TRBV7-6 and J is TRBJ2-7, with D tentatively TRBD2 (6 bases). Trimming removed 7 bases from V and 3 bases from J, with 16 bases in between. The CDR3 is 14 residues long. Germline V gene lookup returns CDR1 SGHVS and CDR2 FNYEAQ. CDR3 nucleotides: TGTGCCAGCACCACCGGGAGAGGGATCTACGAGCAGTACTTC. This encodes CASTTGRGIYEQYF.

The chain links TRBV20-1 to TRBJ2-5, with 15 bases fitting TRBD2. Looked up from germline, CDR1 is DFQATT and CDR2 is SNEGSKA (reference sequence). The length of the CDR3 is 17 residues. V shed 6 bases and J 4 bases; nucleotides not matched to a gene: 12. CDR3 in amino acids: CSAPGLAGGRGRETQYF. The CDR3 DNA is TGCAGTGCCCCTGGACTAGCGGGGGGGCGTGGGCGAGAGACCCAGTACTTC.

This clonotype was detected only a few times. The V and J genes are TRBV2 and TRBJ2-3; 11 nucleotides agree with TRBD2. From germline, CDR1 is SNHLY and CDR2 FYNNEI. V gave up 6 bases and J gave up 0 bases; unmatched junction bases: 5. The CDR3 length is 16 residues. CDR3 protein: CASRAGTSGSTDTQYF. The CDR3 DNA is TGTGCCAGCAGGGCCGGGACTAGCGGTAGCACAGATACGCAGTATTTT. The full variable domain, with the rest looked up from reference TRBV2 and TRBJ2-3, is EPEVTQTPSHQVTQMGQEVILRCVPISNHLYFYWYRQILGQKVEFLVSFYNNEISEKSEIFDDQFSVERPDGSNFTLKIRSTKLEDSAMYFCASRAGTSGSTDTQYFGPGTRLTVL.

This clonotype showed up many times. The chain joins TRBV3-1 to TRBJ2-3; D is undetermined. In germline, CDR1 is LGHDT, CDR2 YNNKEL (reference sequence). Trimming stripped 3 bases from V and 6 bases from J, with 10 bases between. This CDR3 spans 13 amino acids. The CDR3 here is CASSHGSADTQYF. DNA of the CDR3: TGTGCCAGCAGCCACGGTAGTGCTGATACGCAGTATTTT.

This chain connects TRBV6-5 to TRBJ2-7, with D perhaps TRBD1 or TRBD2 (6 bases each). The V gene's germline CDR1 is MNHEY and CDR2 SVGAGI. Between the trimmed V and J ends, which lost 5 bases and 6 bases, there was a span of 11 bases. This CDR3 has 12 amino acids. As DNA, the CDR3 is TGTGCCAGCAGTGGAAGGGGGGCCGAGCAGTACTTC. This codes for CASSGRGAEQYF.

The sample holds a few counts of this clonotype. V is TRBV6-2 or TRBV6-3 and J is TRBJ2-5, with D unresolved. CDR1 and CDR2 (germline): MNHEY, SVGEGT. V was pared by 1 base and J by 5 bases, with 23 bases between. The CDR3 runs to 18 residues. The CDR3 region has the DNA TGTGCCAGCAGTTACTGGTCCACGGGCACTGACGATGGGGAGACCCAGTACTTC. It yields the protein CASSYWSTGTDDGETQYF.

This clonotype has more than one count but fewer than ten. The V gene is TRBV2, the J gene TRBJ2-3, with 10 bases identical to TRBD2. Unmatched junction bases numbered 9, after V lost 6 bases and J lost 0 bases. The germline gives CDR1 SNHLY, CDR2 FYNNEI. CDR3 length equals 17 residues. The CDR3 nucleotides read TGTGCCAGCAGGAGTCCTAGCGGGGGAACTAGCACAGATACGCAGTATTTT. Translated: CASRSPSGGTSTDTQYF.

In the case of this clonotype: Sequence at one end of the junction differs from germline and may be a read error. The chain carries TRBV6-6 and TRBJ1-1; D is unresolved. Germline CDR1 MNHNY, CDR2 SVGAGI (reference sequence). The CDR3 sequence is 14 residues long. The CDR3 nucleotides read TGTGCCAGCAGTTACCTTCCAGGCTCCCCTGAGGCTTTCTTT. Its translation is CASSYLPGSPEAFF.

This clonotype has only a few counts. The V gene is TRBV5-1, the J gene TRBJ2-1, with 9 bases fitting TRBD2. There are 15 residues in the CDR3. Germline CDR1 and CDR2: SGHRS and YFSETQ. The V and J ends lost 0 bases and 8 bases, in that order; junction bases with no gene match: 6. DNA of the CDR3: TGCGCCAGCAGCTTGGTTAGCGGGGGATTAGATGAGCAGTTCTTC. Translating it yields CASSLVSGGLDEQFF.

The rearrangement joins TRBV21-1 to TRBJ2-7; the table's D call, TRBD1, was not checked against the DNA. TRBV21-1 is shown as a pseudogene. There are 12 residues in the CDR3. CDR3 sequence (DNA): TGTGCCAGCAGCAAGACAGGGTGCGAGCAGTACTTC. Its translation: CASSKTGCEQYF.

The chain combines TRBV5-1 with TRBJ1-1; D is ambiguous. This CDR3 is built from 12 residues. V was trimmed by 5 bases and J by 6 bases, leaving 11 bases between them. Germline lookup yields CDR1 SGHRS and CDR2 YFSETQ. CDR3 sequence: CASRGQEAEAFF. The CDR3, as DNA: TGCGCCAGCAGAGGCCAGGAGGCTGAAGCTTTCTTT.

This clonotype has at least ten counts. At one of its ends the junction is not consistent with the germline gene, which may arise from a read error. The chain uses TRBV7-7 and TRBJ2-5; 7 bases are shared with TRBD2. The CDR3 covers 15 residues. CDR1 is SSHAT, CDR2 FNYEAQ, per germline (reference sequence). CDR3 DNA sequence: TGTGCTAGCAGCGGGTCTTGGGGGGGTCAAGAGACCCAGTACTTC. Protein sequence: CASSGSWGGQETQYF.

The chain links TRBV3-1 to TRBJ2-7; 7 positions agree with TRBD1. This CDR3 has 14 amino acids. With 6 bases clipped from V and 2 bases from J, the junction kept 7 bases outside the gene matches. The germline gives CDR1 LGHDT, CDR2 YNNKEL (reference sequence). CDR3 sequence: CASRQTGSAYEQYF. The CDR3 nucleotides are TGTGCCAGCAGGCAGACAGGGTCAGCCTACGAGCAGTACTTC.

This clonotype came up a few times. As DNA, the CDR3 is TGTGCCAGCAGCCAAGAAAGAGGTAGCAATCAGCCCCAGCATTTT. Translation: CASSQERGSNQPQHF. The genes are TRBV4-2 and TRBJ1-5; D not certain. This CDR3 is built from 15 residues. Germline assignment: CDR1 LGHNA and CDR2 YNFKEQ. V lost 0 bases and J lost 0, with 6 bases in between.

V is TRBV12-3 or TRBV12-4 and J is TRBJ1-5; D is unresolved. The CDR3 length is 14 residues. Trimming removed 3 bases from V and 3 bases from J, with 9 bases in between. CDR3 sequence (DNA): TGTGCCAGCAGTTTGGGCGCGTTCAATCAGCCCCAGCATTTT. Protein sequence: CASSLGAFNQPQHF.

The chain uses TRBV12-3 or TRBV12-4 and TRBJ2-2; TRBD2 agrees at 7 bases. The CDR3 covers 18 residues. The V segment lost 8 bases and the J segment 3 bases; nucleotides outside the gene matches: 18. DNA for the CDR3: TGTGCCAGCTCCCGTCTGGGTGGCGGGAGAGGAGACACCGGGGAGCTGTTTTTT. It encodes CASSRLGGGRGDTGELFF.

The chain uses TRBV2 and TRBJ2-5, with D possibly matching TRBD2 (6 bases). V was trimmed by 9 bases and J by 4 bases, leaving 18 bases between them. CDR1 and CDR2 from the germline V gene are SNHLY and FYNNEI. The CDR3 is 14 amino acids. The CDR3 sequence is CASWLGGVGETQYF. CDR3 bases: TGTGCCAGTTGGTTGGGGGGAGTAGGAGAGACCCAGTACTTC.

The sample holds a few counts of this clonotype. This chain connects TRBV11-2 to TRBJ2-1, with 8 bases matching TRBD1. Germline V gene sequence: CDR1 SGHAT, CDR2 FQNNGV. Trimming removed 4 bases from V and 2 bases from J; junction bases left unmatched: 10. This CDR3 is 17 amino acids long. In DNA form, the CDR3 reads TGTGCCAGCAGCTCGCCCCCGGACAGGGTCGCCTACAATGAGCAGTTCTTC. It translates to CASSSPPDRVAYNEQFF. The entire variable domain, with the rest obtained from reference TRBV11-2 and TRBJ2-1, is as follows: EAGVAQSPRYKIIEKRQSVAFWCNPISGHATLYWYQQILGQGPKLLIQFQNNGVVDDSQLPKDRFSAERLKGVDSTLKIQPAKLEDSAVYLCASSSPPDRVAYNEQFFGPGTRLTVL.

The rearrangement joins TRBV12-3 or TRBV12-4 to TRBJ2-5, with a tentative D call TRBD1 (8 bases). Trimming left V 5 bases short and J 5 bases short, with 18 bases between. The CDR3 contains 15 residues. The CDR3, as DNA: TGTGCCAGCAGTCCACAGGGGGGGATTGGCGAGACCCAGTACTTC. Translated: CASSPQGGIGETQYF.

This clonotype was observed a few times. The rearrangement joins TRBV12-3 or TRBV12-4 to TRBJ1-2; D not certain. This CDR3 is 15 amino acids long. Trimming took 3 bases from V and 0 from J, leaving 11 bases between them. The CDR3 is CASSFFRLANYGYTF. The CDR3 bases are TGTGCCAGCAGTTTCTTCCGGTTAGCTAACTATGGCTACACCTTC.

The V and J genes are TRBV30 and TRBJ1-1; D is perhaps TRBD1 (5 bases). The germline gives CDR1 GTSNPN, CDR2 SVGIG (reference sequence). V was shortened by 5 bases and J by 4 bases, with 14 bases between the two germline ends. This CDR3 is built from 13 residues. CDR3 in amino acids: CAWGGSVATEAFF. Here the CDR3 DNA reads TGTGCCTGGGGGGGATCTGTGGCCACTGAAGCTTTCTTT.

J is TRBJ2-2 and V is TRBV5-1; TRBD2 is a possible D gene (6 bases). The CDR3 is 13 residues long. Trimming shortened V by 7 bases and J by 6 bases, and 13 bases separated the two germline ends. Germline CDR1 reads SGHRS; CDR2 reads YFSETQ. As DNA, the CDR3 is TGCGCCAGCCGAAGCAGGGAGGCCGGGGAGCTGTTTTTT. Its translation: CASRSREAGELFF.

This clonotype has a handful of counts. The V gene is TRBV20-1, the J gene TRBJ2-1, with D maybe TRBD2 (5 bases). V lost 5 bases to trimming and J lost 7 bases, with 9 bases between them. The CDR3 has 11 amino acids. Germline V CDR1 and CDR2: DFQATT, SNEGSKA (reference sequence). The CDR3 here is CSAPRGNEQFF. In DNA form, the CDR3 reads TGCAGTGCTCCCCGAGGGAATGAGCAGTTCTTC.

The gene calls are TRBV10-3 and TRBJ1-2; D is unresolved. Germline values: CDR1 ENHRY, CDR2 SYGVKD. Deletions cut 8 bases from V and 4 bases from J, with 14 bases between. The CDR3 spans 13 residues. CDR3 coding DNA: TGTGCCATCTCAAACACCTTCCCCTATGGCTACACCTTC. Its translation: CAISNTFPYGYTF.